Shown below are 27 T cell receptor beta chains from a single sample sequenced in a study of blood T cell repertoires in COVID-19. TCRdb's copy holds only in-frame clones and misses some; the assay was immunoSEQ multiplex PCR. The repertoire consists of 220,000 or so clones, with 82% occurring once and the leading ten covering 8% to 10%. The sample consisted of peripheral blood. Receptors originate from a woman older than 75 with COVID-19, enrolled during active disease.

Here the CDR3 reads CASSYREADEQYF. The DNA for the CDR3 is TGCGCCAGCAGCTATAGGGAAGCGGACGAGCAGTACTTC. The J gene is TRBJ2-7, the V gene TRBV5-1; TRBD2 is a possible D gene (5 bases). Trimming stripped 3 bases from V and 5 bases from J, with 12 bases between. Per the germline V gene, CDR1 is SGHRS and CDR2 is YFSETQ. The CDR3 covers 13 residues.

The V gene is TRBV29-1, the J gene TRBJ2-2; 11 bases are a match to TRBD2. V gave up 4 bases and J gave up 7 bases; unmatched junction bases: 11. CDR1 SQVTM and CDR2 ANQGSEA come from the germline V gene. This CDR3 region has 16 residues. The DNA for the CDR3 is TGCAGCGTTGCAGGACCGGGACTAGCGGAAATCGGGGAGCTGTTTTTT. Its translation is CSVAGPGLAEIGELFF.

The chain has TRBV5-1 and TRBJ2-5; 8 bases match TRBD2. The CDR3 is 19 amino acids. V trimming: 0 bases; J trimming: 3 bases; junction bases outside the gene matches: 16. The V gene's germline CDR1 is SGHRS and CDR2 YFSETQ. The CDR3 here is CASSLGRRLPGLGEETQYF. The CDR3 DNA reads as TGCGCCAGCAGCTTGGGGCGCCGGCTTCCGGGACTAGGGGAAGAGACCCAGTACTTC.

J is TRBJ1-6 and V is TRBV7-2; 10 bases are a match to TRBD1. This CDR3 is 16 amino acids long. Germline CDR1 SGHTA, CDR2 FQGNSA. The trim removed 3 bases at V and 6 bases at J, leaving 5 bases unmatched. The DNA for the CDR3 is TGTGCCAGCAGCTTGGGACAGGGGACCCGTAATTCACCCCTCCACTTT. Translated: CASSLGQGTRNSPLHF.

The chain is built from TRBV6-5 and TRBJ2-3; tentative D call: TRBD2 (6 bases). CDR1 and CDR2 (germline): MNHEY, SVGAGI. The CDR3 contains 15 residues. Trimming removed 6 bases at V and 2 bases at J, with 15 bases between. Here the CDR3 DNA reads TGTGCCAGCAGCTCCCCCGCGGGACCCACAGATACGCAGTATTTT. It is translated as CASSSPAGPTDTQYF.

V and J are TRBV20-1 and TRBJ1-2; D is uncertain. Looked up from germline, CDR1 is DFQATT and CDR2 is SNEGSKA (reference sequence). This CDR3 region has 11 residues. The ends were cut back, 6 bases at V and 8 bases at J, with 13 bases in the middle. The CDR3: CSAKLGGGYTF. CDR3 DNA: TGCAGTGCCAAGCTGGGAGGCGGCTACACCTTC.

The chain couples TRBV7-2 to TRBJ2-5, with 7 bases that match TRBD2. V shed 2 bases and J 2 bases; nucleotides not matched to a gene: 8. Germline values: CDR1 SGHTA, CDR2 FQGNSA. The CDR3 runs 16 residues. In DNA, the CDR3 is TGTGCCAGCAGCTTATTCACGGGGGGAACGCAAGAGACCCAGTACTTC. Residues: CASSLFTGGTQETQYF.

The V and J genes are TRBV7-9 and TRBJ1-6; possibly TRBD1 for D (5 bases). V was shortened by 5 bases and J by 14 bases, with 25 bases between the two germline ends. Germline loops: CDR1 SEHNR, CDR2 FQNEAQ (reference sequence). This CDR3 is 16 amino acids long. DNA for the CDR3: TGTGCCAGCAGCCCCATGGACAAGTCCCTTACATCAGCCCTCCACTTT. Protein sequence: CASSPMDKSLTSALHF.

Of note for this clone: Other DNA sequences in the same sample also yield this CDR3. The gene calls are TRBV3-1 (or the pseudogene TRBV3-2) and TRBJ2-1; D is undetermined. The V end was cut by 3 bases, the J end by 12 bases, with 12 bases between. This CDR3 has 12 amino acids. Germline V CDR1 and CDR2: LGHDT, YNNKEL (reference sequence). The CDR3 DNA follows: TGTGCCAGCAGCCACCCACAGAGTGTGCAGTTCTTC. Amino acid sequence: CASSHPQSVQFF.

The rearrangement links TRBV6-5 to TRBJ1-2; the match to TRBD1 covers 7 bases. Unmatched junction bases numbered 4, after V lost 4 bases and J lost 2 bases. The CDR3 has 14 amino acids. The germline CDR1 and CDR2 sequences are MNHEY and SVGAGI. Here the CDR3 reads CASSSQGLNYGYTF. The CDR3 nucleotides are TGTGCCAGCAGTTCACAGGGGCTCAACTATGGCTACACCTTC.

This chain joins TRBV3-1 (or the pseudogene TRBV3-2) and TRBJ2-3; tentatively, D is TRBD1 (6 bases). CDR1 LGHDT and CDR2 YNNKEL come from the germline V gene (reference sequence). Trimming removed 0 bases from V and 0 bases from J, with 10 bases in between. The CDR3 runs to 16 residues. In nucleotides, the CDR3 is TGTGCCAGCAGCCAAGATCTGGGGGCGAGCACAGATACGCAGTATTTT. Residues: CASSQDLGASTDTQYF.

This chain connects TRBV28 to TRBJ1-1; the D is unclear. This CDR3 is built from 15 residues. The V end was cut by 3 bases, the J end by 1 base, with 12 bases between. Per the germline V gene, CDR1 is MDHEN and CDR2 is SYDVKM. CDR3 amino acids: CASSFESGENTEAFF. CDR3 DNA sequence: TGTGCCAGCAGTTTTGAGTCCGGTGAGAACACTGAAGCTTTCTTT.

V gene TRBV19 combines with J gene TRBJ2-2; 7 bases are a match to TRBD1. The CDR3 contains 13 residues. Germline V CDR1 and CDR2: LNHDA, SQIVND (reference sequence). The J segment lost 6 bases and the V segment lost 8 bases, leaving 6 bases of the junction unmatched. The CDR3: CASDTGVPGELFF. CDR3 nucleotides: TGTGCCAGTGATACAGGGGTCCCCGGGGAGCTGTTTTTT.

The chain recombines TRBV3-1 (or the pseudogene TRBV3-2) with TRBJ2-1, with D maybe TRBD2 (7 bases). The germline V gene has CDR1 LGHDT and CDR2 YNNKEL (reference sequence). The CDR3 sequence is 12 residues long. Between the trimmed V and J ends, which lost 8 bases and 9 bases, there was a span of 14 bases. The CDR3 spells CASGGALVEQFF. DNA for the CDR3: TGTGCCAGCGGGGGGGCCTTAGTTGAGCAGTTCTTC.

This clone was observed once. The chain is built from TRBV19 and TRBJ2-1; 9 bases match TRBD1. Germline V CDR1 and CDR2: LNHDA, SQIVND (reference sequence). The V and J ends lost 8 bases and 9 bases, in that order; junction bases with no gene match: 14. The CDR3 length is 15 residues. The DNA for the CDR3 is TGTGCCAGTTCCCCCCTCGGGACAGGGACGGTTGAGCAGTTCTTC. Protein: CASSPLGTGTVEQFF.

The chain combines TRBV5-6 with TRBJ2-7; 9 bases align to TRBD1. The junction had 4 bases not matched to a gene; V was cut back by 2 bases and J by 4 bases. Germline CDR1 SGHDT, CDR2 YYEEEE. This CDR3 is built from 14 residues. The CDR3 DNA sequence: TGTGCCAGCAGCTTTAGGACAGGGGTGTACGAGCAGTACTTC. It translates to CASSFRTGVYEQYF.

For the CDR3, the DNA is TGTGCCAGCAGCCCCAGGGCAGGGGCGGTAGAGACCCAGTACTTC. This codes for CASSPRAGAVETQYF. The V call is TRBV7-3, the J call TRBJ2-5, with D possibly TRBD1 on 6 matching bases. V lost 5 bases, J lost 4 bases, and 17 bases lay in between. The germline CDR1 and CDR2 sequences are SGHTA and FQGTGA. This CDR3 region has 15 residues.

The chain uses TRBV28 and TRBJ2-1; D gene ambiguous. V lost 3 bases, J lost 2 bases, and 11 bases lay in between. This CDR3 comprises 15 residues. Germline assignment: CDR1 MDHEN and CDR2 SYDVKM. The CDR3 coding sequence is TGTGCCAGCAGTTTTAGGAGCGCAGCCTACAATGAGCAGTTCTTC. Protein product: CASSFRSAAYNEQFF.

This clone was seen more than once but under ten times. Additional DNA sequences in this sample encode the identical CDR3. The chain links TRBV7-2 to TRBJ2-5; the D is unclear. The CDR3 extends over 13 amino acids. V lost 1 base and J 4 bases, leaving 7 bases between the germline ends. Germline V gene sequence: CDR1 SGHTA, CDR2 FQGNSA. The CDR3 region is CASSLGQVETQYF. The CDR3 DNA follows: TGTGCCAGCAGCTTAGGTCAGGTAGAGACCCAGTACTTC.

This rearrangement joins TRBV5-1 to TRBJ2-3; 10 bases agree with TRBD2. Germline loops: CDR1 SGHRS, CDR2 YFSETQ. The ends lost 3 bases at V and 2 bases at J; junction bases unmatched: 6. This CDR3 is built from 16 residues. The CDR3 DNA reads as TGCGCCAGCAGCTACCTAGCGGGAGCTACCACAGATACGCAGTATTTT. Protein: CASSYLAGATTDTQYF.

V is TRBV5-1 and J is TRBJ2-5; TRBD1 aligns across 10 bases. Germline V lookup: CDR1 SGHRS, CDR2 YFSETQ. V shed 2 bases and J 5 bases; nucleotides not matched to a gene: 6. The CDR3 consists of 15 residues. CDR3 nucleotide sequence: TGCGCCAGCAGCTTTGGCCGGGACAGGGGTGAGACCCAGTACTTC. It codes for CASSFGRDRGETQYF.

V is TRBV6-5 and J is TRBJ1-1; TRBD1 is a possible D gene (5 bases). V lost 7 bases to trimming and J lost 12 bases, with 18 bases between them. This CDR3 spans 12 amino acids. From germline, CDR1 is MNHEY and CDR2 SVGAGI. CDR3 loop: CASIANPGLTFF. Here the CDR3 DNA reads TGTGCCAGCATCGCAAACCCAGGGCTGACTTTCTTT.

The V gene is TRBV9, the J gene TRBJ1-2; perhaps TRBD1 as D (5 bases). Germline V lookup: CDR1 SGDLS, CDR2 YYNGEE. The CDR3 is 15 residues long. V was shortened by 3 bases and J by 5 bases, with 17 bases between the two germline ends. CDR3 region: CASSARRGTYYGYTF. The CDR3 bases are TGTGCCAGCAGCGCTCGGAGGGGCACGTATTATGGCTACACCTTC.

The chain uses TRBV9 and TRBJ2-3; TRBD2 matches at 13 bases. CDR3 size: 14 residues. J was trimmed by 8 bases and V by 3 bases; bases with no gene match: 3. Looked up from germline, CDR1 is SGDLS and CDR2 is YYNGEE. The CDR3 sequence is CASSARTSGSTQYF. The CDR3 DNA is TGTGCCAGCAGCGCTAGGACTAGCGGGAGTACGCAGTATTTT.

The chain recombines TRBV12-3 or TRBV12-4 with TRBJ2-7; D is perhaps TRBD1 (6 bases). The V end was cut by 4 bases, the J end by 7 bases, with 14 bases between. The CDR3 covers 13 residues. The CDR3 spells CASSSTGLSEQYF. The DNA for the CDR3 is TGTGCCAGCAGTTCCACAGGGTTAAGTGAGCAGTACTTC.

The V gene is TRBV18, the J gene TRBJ1-6; 8 nucleotides agree with TRBD1. The CDR3 totals 16 residues. CDR1 is KGHSH and CDR2 is LQKENI in the germline V gene. V was clipped by 3 bases and J by 9 bases; unmatched bases: 10. The CDR3 nucleotides are TGTGCCAGCTCACCCCCTGGACAGGGCCGGGGTTCACCCCTCCACTTT. It translates to CASSPPGQGRGSPLHF.

V usage is TRBV19 and J usage is TRBJ2-6, with 9 positions matching TRBD1. The junction had 4 bases not matched to a gene; V was cut back by 6 bases and J by 1 base. The germline gives CDR1 LNHDA, CDR2 SQIVND (reference sequence). The CDR3 is made up of 16 amino acids. CDR3 sequence (DNA): TGTGCCAGTAGGGACAGGGGTTTTTCTGGGGCCAACGTCCTGACTTTC. This encodes CASRDRGFSGANVLTF.